This is a list of T cell receptor beta chains from one sample in a study of shared clonotypes between healthy human individuals. TCRdb keeps only in-frame clones here, not all; method: immunoSEQ multiplex PCR. The sample yields around 320,000 clones, 87% seen once. Specimen: memory CD8+ T cells sorted from blood. These receptors all stem from a man between 18 and 29 years old in good health. Both conserved end residues are part of each CDR3. A D gene is named only where the DNA matches it firmly. Only part of the rows carry a size: once, few, many, or a class if the clone is expanded.

v_call	clone_size	j_call	d_call	cdr3_length	cdr3_nt	cdr3_aa
TRBV4-3	NA	TRBJ2-7	NA	16	TGCGCCAGCAGCCAAGAGTTCCAGGAATTTCCCTACGAGCAGTACTTC	CASSQEFQEFPYEQYF
TRBV7-8	NA	TRBJ2-2	TRBD2	20	TGTGCCAGCAGCCCGACCCTAGCGGGAGCCTTACTTACGAACACCGGGGAGCTGTTTTTT	CASSPTLAGALLTNTGELFF
TRBV7-9	NA	TRBJ2-6	TRBD2	19	TGTGCCAGCAGCTGGGAGGGGAGGACGGCAGACTCTGGGGCCAACGTCCTGACTTTC	CASSWEGRTADSGANVLTF
TRBV7-6	NA	TRBJ1-3	NA	12	TGTGCCAGCAGCTTAGAGGGGGGCACCATATATTTT	CASSLEGGTIYF
TRBV18	NA	TRBJ2-7	TRBD1	15	TGTGCCAGCTCACCGACAGGGGCCAACACCGCCGAGCAGTACTTC	CASSPTGANTAEQYF
TRBV6-5	NA	TRBJ2-7	TRBD2	15	TGTGCCAGCAGTTACGCTAGCGGCGGACCCTACGAGCAGTACTTC	CASSYASGGPYEQYF
TRBV27	few	TRBJ2-1	NA	13	TGTGCCAGCAGTTTGGGCAGGCACAATGAGCAGTTCTTC	CASSLGRHNEQFF
TRBV30	NA	TRBJ1-3	NA	17	TGTGCCTGGAACCCCGTTTTAAGAGCCCTCTCTGGAAACACCATATATTTT	CAWNPVLRALSGNTIYF
TRBV29-1	many	TRBJ2-7	NA	12	TGCAGCGTTGGTTCGGCAGACTACGAGCAGTACTTC	CSVGSADYEQYF
TRBV29-1	once	TRBJ2-1	NA	14	TGCAGCTTCCGAGGAGACGGCCCCTACAATGAGCAGTTCTTC	CSFRGDGPYNEQFF
TRBV7-9	NA	TRBJ2-1	NA	15	TGTGCCAGCAGCCCCCCGGGGGATCCCTACAATGAGCAGTTCTTC	CASSPPGDPYNEQFF
TRBV7-9	NA	TRBJ2-7	TRBD2	16	TGTGCCAGCAGCTTAGCCCTAGGGACTAGCGGCTACGAGCAGTACTTC	CASSLALGTSGYEQYF
TRBV5-8	NA	TRBJ2-6	NA	14	TGTGCCAGCAATCGGGACTTGGGGGCCAACGTCCTGACTTTC	CASNRDLGANVLTF
TRBV5-1	many	TRBJ2-7	NA	14	TGCGCCAGCAGTGATCTCCCCCCAATTTACGAGCAGTACTTC	CASSDLPPIYEQYF
TRBV2	NA	TRBJ1-1	NA	16	TGTGCCAGCAGTGTTAACGACCACACCATGAACACTGAAGCTTTCTTT	CASSVNDHTMNTEAFF
TRBV4-3	NA	TRBJ2-3	NA	15	TGCGCCAGCAGCCAAGGGACAGCTAGCACAGATACGCAGTATTTT	CASSQGTASTDTQYF
TRBV4-1	NA	TRBJ2-7	NA	15	TGCGCCAGCAGCCAAGAAAGACTTGGGGTGCACGAGCAGTACTTC	CASSQERLGVHEQYF
TRBV29-1	NA	TRBJ1-1	NA	13	TGCAGCGTCCAACTGGGAGAGAACACTGAAGCTTTCTTT	CSVQLGENTEAFF
TRBV5-1	NA	TRBJ2-5	NA	14	TGCGCCAGCAGCTTGACACTACACCAAGAGACCCAGTACTTC	CASSLTLHQETQYF
TRBV30	NA	TRBJ2-1	NA	14	TGTGCCTGGCGATTCTTAAGTTCCTACAATGAGCAGTTCTTC	CAWRFLSSYNEQFF
TRBV18	NA	TRBJ2-2	NA	14	TGTGCCAGCTCACCACGGAGTAACACCGGGGAGCTGTTTTTT	CASSPRSNTGELFF
TRBV6-6	NA	TRBJ1-1	NA	15	TGTGCCAGCAGTTACGAGGGGAGGGTGGCCACTGAAGCTTTCTTT	CASSYEGRVATEAFF
TRBV27	NA	TRBJ1-5	TRBD1	14	TGTGCCAGCAGTCCTCGACAGGGGAATTCGCCCCAGCATTTT	CASSPRQGNSPQHF
TRBV19	NA	TRBJ1-6	TRBD1	14	TGTGCCAGTAGTGTCCGGGACAGGGTGGCACCCCTCCACTTT	CASSVRDRVAPLHF
TRBV4-2	NA	TRBJ1-5	NA	20	TGTGCCAGCAGCCAAGGAATCAGGGATCCCAGACTTGATGGCAATCAGCCCCAGCATTTT	CASSQGIRDPRLDGNQPQHF
TRBV9	NA	TRBJ1-2	TRBD1	14	TGTGCCAGCAGCCCTGGGACAGGGCTCTATGGCTACACCTTC	CASSPGTGLYGYTF
TRBV15	NA	TRBJ2-7	TRBD2	15	TGTGCCACCAGCAAGGGAGGGCAGGAACCCTACGAGCAGTACTTC	CATSKGGQEPYEQYF
TRBV6-1	NA	TRBJ2-1	NA	13	TGTGCCAGCAGTGACACAGGGAACAATGAGCAGTTCTTC	CASSDTGNNEQFF
TRBV29-1	many	TRBJ2-7	TRBD1	13	TGCAGCGGCCAGGGGGCAGGCAACTACGAGCAGTACTTC	CSGQGAGNYEQYF
TRBV7-9	NA	TRBJ2-5	NA	19	TGTGCCAGCAGCTTACGGGCCGGGGCGCGCACGCCCTTGGTAGAGACCCAGTACTTC	CASSLRAGARTPLVETQYF
TRBV10-1	NA	TRBJ1-1	NA	13	TGCGCCAGCAGTGTTCGTCGGTACACTGAAGCTTTCTTT	CASSVRRYTEAFF
TRBV28	NA	TRBJ1-6	TRBD1	14	TGTGCCAGCAGTTTACGGGGACAGCCCTCACCCCTCCACTTT	CASSLRGQPSPLHF